Below are 2 T cell receptor beta chains sequenced from a single sample in a study of blood T cell repertoires in COVID-19. The assay was immunoSEQ multiplex PCR, and TCRdb's table has in-frame clones only and misses some. Of roughly 250,000 clones listed, 70% to 90% are singletons. Material: peripheral blood. All receptors derive from a woman in her thirties or forties who had recovered from COVID-19.

The chain joins TRBV19 to TRBJ1-5, with TRBD1 matching over 7 bases. The length of the CDR3 is 19 residues. Germline-derived CDR1 and CDR2 are LNHDA and SQIVND (reference sequence). V trimming: 3 bases; J trimming: 1 base; junction bases outside the gene matches: 15. The chain's CDR3 is CASSISTSGDRWSNQPQHF. CDR3 DNA: TGTGCCAGTAGTATCTCAACTAGCGGGGACAGATGGAGCAATCAGCCCCAGCATTTT.

This chain links TRBV5-1 with TRBJ1-2, with a tentative D call TRBD1 (6 bases). V lost 0 bases, J lost 0 bases, and 12 bases lay in between. This CDR3 has 16 amino acids. CDR1 SGHRS and CDR2 YFSETQ come from the germline V gene. The CDR3 sequence: CASSLGTGGSNYGYTF. The CDR3 nucleotides read TGCGCCAGCAGCTTGGGGACGGGGGGCTCTAACTATGGCTACACCTTC.